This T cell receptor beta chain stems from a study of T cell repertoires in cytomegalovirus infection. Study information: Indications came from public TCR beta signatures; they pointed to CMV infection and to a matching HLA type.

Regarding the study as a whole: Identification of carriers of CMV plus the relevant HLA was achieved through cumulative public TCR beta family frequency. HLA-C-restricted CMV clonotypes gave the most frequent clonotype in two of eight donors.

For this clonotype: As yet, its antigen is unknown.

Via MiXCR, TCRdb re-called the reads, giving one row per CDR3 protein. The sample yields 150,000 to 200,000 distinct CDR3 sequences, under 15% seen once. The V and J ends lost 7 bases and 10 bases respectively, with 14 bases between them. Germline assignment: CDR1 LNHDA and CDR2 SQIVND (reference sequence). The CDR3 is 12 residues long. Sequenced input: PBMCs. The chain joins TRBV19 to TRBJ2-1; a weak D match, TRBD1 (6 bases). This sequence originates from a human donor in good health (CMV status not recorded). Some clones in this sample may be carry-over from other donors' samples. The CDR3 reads CASTLRGQEQFF. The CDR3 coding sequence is TGTGCCAGTACCTTGAGGGGACAAGAGCAGTTCTTC. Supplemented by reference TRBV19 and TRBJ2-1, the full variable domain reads DGGITQSPKYLFRKEGQNVTLSCEQNLNHDAMYWYRQDPGQGLRLIYYSQIVNDFQKGDIAEGYSVSREKKESFPLTVTSAQKNPTAFYLCASTLRGQEQFFGPGTRLTVL.